This T cell receptor beta chain was recovered during a study of human T cells and chemical hapten exposure. Time point: patch test 2, 6 weeks after DPC sensitization. Treatment defined: therapeutic diphenylcyclopropenone sensitization with weekly scalp DPC. The length of the CDR3 is 16 residues. Germline V lookup: CDR1 DFQATT, CDR2 SNEGSKA (reference sequence). V lost 0 bases and J 5 bases, leaving 17 bases between the germline ends. In the source study's methods: Across samples, TCR counts had a median of roughly 98,000 and ranged from about 20,000 to 690,600. TCRdb reanalysed the RACE reads using MiXCR and keeps one entry per CDR3 protein. These V and J calls derive from TCRdb rather than the authors' analysis. This table holds 75,000 to 95,000 distinct CDR3 sequences, about 10% found once.

The chain couples TRBV20-1 to TRBJ2-1; D perhaps matches TRBD1 (5 bases). This TCR was sampled from a man in his forties or fifties with alopecia areata. Some clones in this sample may be carry-over from other donors' samples. This specimen consisted of whole blood, obtained in connection with sensitization to the hapten diphenylcyclopropenone (DPC). The CDR3 nucleotides are TGCAGTGCTAGAGATCTCAGGGCTATCCAGGACAATGAGCAGTTCTTC. As protein: CSARDLRAIQDNEQFF.